Described below is a single T cell receptor beta chain sequence and its context. What it recognizes is unknown. This CDR3 region has 17 residues. Losses at the gene ends were 10 bases for V and 0 bases for J; bases not matched to a gene: 17. This sample stems from a study of shared clonotypes between healthy human individuals. Study as a whole: In total, the donors were two women and a few men aged 18 to 49. Study outcomes and limitations: The generation probabilities recorded for non-shared clonotypes fell below those of clonotypes shared by all four donors.

The assay was immunoSEQ multiplex PCR, and TCRdb's table has in-frame clones only and misses some. The sample has almost 700,000 clones; 90% to 95% are singletons. Naive CD8 populations comprised CD45RO-negative cells positively selected for CCR7, excluding terminally differentiated effector memory CD45RA+ cells. V gene TRBV23-1 combines with J gene TRBJ1-1; 7 bases align to TRBD1. Being an ORF, TRBV23-1 has a function that is uncertain. The sequence came from a man aged 25-40 years in good health. Sequencing was performed on naive CD8+ T cells sorted from blood. The CDR3 loop is CATGTEDYFIMNTEAFF. Written as DNA, the CDR3 is TGCGCCACTGGGACAGAGGACTATTTTATCATGAACACTGAAGCTTTCTTT.